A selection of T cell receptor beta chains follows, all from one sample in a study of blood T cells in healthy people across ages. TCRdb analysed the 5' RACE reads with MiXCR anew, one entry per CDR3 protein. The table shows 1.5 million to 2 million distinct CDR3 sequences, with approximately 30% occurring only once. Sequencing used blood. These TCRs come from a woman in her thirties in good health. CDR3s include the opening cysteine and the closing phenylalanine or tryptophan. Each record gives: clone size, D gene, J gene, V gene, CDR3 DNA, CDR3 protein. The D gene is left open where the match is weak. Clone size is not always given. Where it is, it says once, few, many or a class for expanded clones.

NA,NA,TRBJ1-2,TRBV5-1,TGCGCCAGCAGCTTGCCAGCAGAGGAAATCTATGGCTACACCTTC,CASSLPAEEIYGYTF
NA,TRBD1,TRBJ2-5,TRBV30,TGTGCCCCCACCCGGGACAGGGTCGAGACCCAGTACTTC,CAPTRDRVETQYF
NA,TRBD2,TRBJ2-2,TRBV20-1,TGCAGTGCTAGAGAGTCTAGCGGGAAGACCGGGGAGCTGTTTTTT,CSARESSGKTGELFF
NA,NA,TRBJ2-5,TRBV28,TGTGCCAGCAGTCTAGAACAGGAGATACAAGAGACCCAGTACTTC,CASSLEQEIQETQYF
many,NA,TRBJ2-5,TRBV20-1,TGCAGTGCTAGAGATCCTCGGGGAGGTCTGGAGACCCAGTACTTC,CSARDPRGGLETQYF
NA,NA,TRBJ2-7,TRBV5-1,TGCGCCAGCAGCTTGGCCCCCAAATCGGACTACGAGCAGTACTTC,CASSLAPKSDYEQYF
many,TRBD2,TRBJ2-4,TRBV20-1,TGCAGTGCCCACGGGGGGACTGGGGAAAACATTCAGTACTTC,CSAHGGTGENIQYF
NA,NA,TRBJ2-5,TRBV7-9,TGTGCCAGCAGCATCCTCCCTGAGACCCAGTACTTC,CASSILPETQYF
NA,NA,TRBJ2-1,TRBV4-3,TGCGCCAGCAGCCAAGCTTTCGGACCGGGTAGGAATGAGCAGTTCTTC,CASSQAFGPGRNEQFF
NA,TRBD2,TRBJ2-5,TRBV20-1,TGCAGTGCTAGGACTAGCGGGGAACAAGAGACCCAGTACTTC,CSARTSGEQETQYF
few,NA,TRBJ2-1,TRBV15,TGTGCCACCAGCAGAGAAGTCAATGAGCAGTTCTTC,CATSREVNEQFF
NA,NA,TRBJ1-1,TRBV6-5,TGTGCCAGCAGTCCCCAGACGGTCATGAACACTGAAGCTTTCTTT,CASSPQTVMNTEAFF
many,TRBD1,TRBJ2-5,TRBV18,TGTGCCAGCTCACACCGGGACAGGGAAGAGACCCAGTACTTC,CASSHRDREETQYF
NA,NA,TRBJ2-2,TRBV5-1,TGCGCCAGCAGCGGAACTTACAACGGCCGTGCCGCCGGGGAGCGGTTTTTT,CASSGTYNGRAAGERFF
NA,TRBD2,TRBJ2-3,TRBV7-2,TGTGCCAGCAGCTCTAGCGGGAGGGACACAGATACGCAGTATTTT,CASSSSGRDTDTQYF
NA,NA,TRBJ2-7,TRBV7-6,TGTGCCAGCAGCTCCCCCCCCTCCTACGAGCAGTACTTC,CASSSPPSYEQYF
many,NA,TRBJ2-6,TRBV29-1,TGCAGCGTCCAAGCCGCGAGCTCTGGGGCCAACGTCCTGACTTTC,CSVQAASSGANVLTF
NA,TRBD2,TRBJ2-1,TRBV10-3,TGTGCCACTAGACTAGCGGGAGTAGAGACCCAGTTCTTC,CATRLAGVETQFF
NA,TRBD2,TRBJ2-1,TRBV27,TGTGCCAGCAGTTTATTACTAGCGGGTACCAATGAGCAGTTCTTC,CASSLLLAGTNEQFF
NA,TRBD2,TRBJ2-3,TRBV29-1,TGCAGCGTTCATAGCGGGAGGGCCACAGATACGCAGTATTTT,CSVHSGRATDTQYF
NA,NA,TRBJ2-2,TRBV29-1,TGCAGCGTTGCCGACACCGGGGAGCTGTTTTTT,CSVADTGELFF
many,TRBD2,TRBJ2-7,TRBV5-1,TGCGCCAGCAGCTTTGTAGCGGGACACAGCCACTCCTCCTCCTACGAGCAGTACTTC,CASSFVAGHSHSSSYEQYF
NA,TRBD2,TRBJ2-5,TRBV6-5,TGTGCCAGCAGACCTGGGGCTAGCGGAGGCGAGACCCAGTACTTC,CASRPGASGGETQYF
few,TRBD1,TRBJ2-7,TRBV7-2,TGTGCCAGCAGCCCGCAGACAGGGTCCCTTTACGAGCAGTACTTC,CASSPQTGSLYEQYF
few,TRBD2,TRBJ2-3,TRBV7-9,TGTGCCAGCAGCTTAACCTTGCTAGCGGCAACAGATACGCAGTATTTT,CASSLTLLAATDTQYF
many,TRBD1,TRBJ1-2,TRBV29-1,TGCAGCGTTGTTACGGGACAGGCTAACTATGGCTACACCTTC,CSVVTGQANYGYTF
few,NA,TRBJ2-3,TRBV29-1,TGCAGCGTTGATGGGGGGAACACAGATACGCAGTATTTT,CSVDGGNTDTQYF
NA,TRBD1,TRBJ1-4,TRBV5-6,TGTGCCAGCAGCAAAACAGGGGCGACTAATGAAAAACTGTTTTTT,CASSKTGATNEKLFF
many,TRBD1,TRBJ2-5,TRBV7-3,TGTGCCAGCAGCAGAGGGGTGGGGACAGAAAAAGAGACCCAGTACTTC,CASSRGVGTEKETQYF
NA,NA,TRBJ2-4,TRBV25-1,TGTGCCAGCAGTCCCCAGCGTGGGAACATTCAGTACTTC,CASSPQRGNIQYF
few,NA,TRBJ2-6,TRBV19,TGTGCCAGTACCCTCACGCCGGTTCAGTCTGGGGCCAACGTCCTGACTTTC,CASTLTPVQSGANVLTF
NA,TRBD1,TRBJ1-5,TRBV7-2,TGTGCCAGCAGCTTACGACAGGGCGGTCAGCCCCGGCATTTT,CASSLRQGGQPRHF
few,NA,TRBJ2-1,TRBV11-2,TGTGCCAGCAGCTTAGACTTGCTCGGCTACAATGAGCAGTTCTTC,CASSLDLLGYNEQFF
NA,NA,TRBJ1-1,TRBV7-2,TGTGCCAGCAGCTCCCAGGTGTTGAACACTGAAGCTTTCTTT,CASSSQVLNTEAFF
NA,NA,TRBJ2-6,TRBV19,TGTGCCAGTAGTATGGTGGAAACTGGGGCCAACGTCCTGACTTTC,CASSMVETGANVLTF
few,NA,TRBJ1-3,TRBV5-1,TGCGCCAGCAGCTTGGCCGGGGAATACTCTGGAAACACCATATATTTT,CASSLAGEYSGNTIYF
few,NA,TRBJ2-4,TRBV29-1,TGCGGCGTTGAAGATCCCCAACAACCCCGCAGGTACTTC,CGVEDPQQPRRYF
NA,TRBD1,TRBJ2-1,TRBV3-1,TGTGCCAGCAGCCAAGGGGGGACAGTTAAGAATGAGCAGTTCTTC,CASSQGGTVKNEQFF
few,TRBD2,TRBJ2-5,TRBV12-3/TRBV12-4,TGTGCCATCAGCCCCCCGGGACTAGCGCAAGAGACCCAGTACTTC,CAISPPGLAQETQYF
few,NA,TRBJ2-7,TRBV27,TGTGCCAGCAGTTTAACCTCGGACGGAAATTACGAGCAGTACTTC,CASSLTSDGNYEQYF
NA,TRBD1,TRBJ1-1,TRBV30,TGTGCCTGGAGTGCACCCGGGACAGGGCCGAACACTGAAGCTTTCTTT,CAWSAPGTGPNTEAFF
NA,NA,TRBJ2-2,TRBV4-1,TGCGCCAGCAGCTCCCAGGGTTCTGCGAACACCGGGGAGCTGTTTTTT,CASSSQGSANTGELFF